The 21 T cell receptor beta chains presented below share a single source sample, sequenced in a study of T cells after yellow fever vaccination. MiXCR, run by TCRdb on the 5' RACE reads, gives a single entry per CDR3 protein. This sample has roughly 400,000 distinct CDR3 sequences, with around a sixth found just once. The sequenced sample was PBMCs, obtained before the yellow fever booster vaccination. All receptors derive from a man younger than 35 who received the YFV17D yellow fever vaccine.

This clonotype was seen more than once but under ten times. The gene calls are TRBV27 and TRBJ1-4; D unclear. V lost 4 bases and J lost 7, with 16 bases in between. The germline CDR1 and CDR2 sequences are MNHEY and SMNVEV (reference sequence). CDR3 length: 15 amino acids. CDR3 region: CASSSRNRLGEKLFF. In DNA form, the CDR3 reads TGTGCCAGCAGTTCCAGAAACCGGTTAGGTGAAAAACTGTTTTTT. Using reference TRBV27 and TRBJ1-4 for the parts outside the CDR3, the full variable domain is EAQVTQNPRYLITVTGKKLTVTCSQNMNHEYMSWYRQDPGLGLRQIYYSMNVEVTDKGDVPEGYKVSRKEKRNFPLILESPSPNQTSLYFCASSSRNRLGEKLFFGSGTQLSVL.

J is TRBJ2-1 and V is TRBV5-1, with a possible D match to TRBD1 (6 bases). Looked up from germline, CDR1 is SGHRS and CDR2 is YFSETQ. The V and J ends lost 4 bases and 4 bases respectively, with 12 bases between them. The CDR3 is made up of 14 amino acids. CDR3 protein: CASSPGQQYNEQFF. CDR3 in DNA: TGCGCCAGCAGCCCCGGACAGCAATACAATGAGCAGTTCTTC.

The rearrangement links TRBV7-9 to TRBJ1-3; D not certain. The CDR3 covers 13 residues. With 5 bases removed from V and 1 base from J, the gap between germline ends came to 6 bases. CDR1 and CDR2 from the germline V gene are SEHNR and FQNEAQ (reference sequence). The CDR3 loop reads CASSHGSGNTIYF. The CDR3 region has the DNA TGTGCCAGCAGCCACGGGTCTGGAAACACCATATATTTT.

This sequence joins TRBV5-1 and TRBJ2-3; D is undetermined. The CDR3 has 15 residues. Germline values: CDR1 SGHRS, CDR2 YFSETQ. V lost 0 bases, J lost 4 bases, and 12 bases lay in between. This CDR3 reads CASSLGGIIADTQYF. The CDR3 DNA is TGCGCCAGCAGCTTGGGGGGAATTATAGCAGATACGCAGTATTTT. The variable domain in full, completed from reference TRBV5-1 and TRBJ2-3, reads KAGVTQTPRYLIKTRGQQVTLSCSPISGHRSVSWYQQTPGQGLQFLFEYFSETQRNKGNFPGRFSGRQFSNSRSEMNVSTLELGDSALYLCASSLGGIIADTQYFGPGTRLTVL.

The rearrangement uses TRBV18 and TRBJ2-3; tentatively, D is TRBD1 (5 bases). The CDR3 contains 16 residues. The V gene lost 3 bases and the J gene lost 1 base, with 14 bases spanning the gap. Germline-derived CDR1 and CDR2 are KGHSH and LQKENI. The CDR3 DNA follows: TGTGCCAGCTCACCTGGTCTTACAGGAGGCACAGATACGCAGTATTTT. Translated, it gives CASSPGLTGGTDTQYF.

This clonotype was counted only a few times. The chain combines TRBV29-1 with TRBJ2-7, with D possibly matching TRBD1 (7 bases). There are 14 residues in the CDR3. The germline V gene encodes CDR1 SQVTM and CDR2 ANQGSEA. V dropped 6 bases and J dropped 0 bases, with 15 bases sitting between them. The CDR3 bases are TGCAGCGTCCAGACGCAGGGGGGCTCCTACGAGCAGTACTTC. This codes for CSVQTQGGSYEQYF.

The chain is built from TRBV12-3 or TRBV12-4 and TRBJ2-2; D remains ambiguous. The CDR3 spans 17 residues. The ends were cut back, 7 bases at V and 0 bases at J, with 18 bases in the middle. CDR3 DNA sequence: TGTGCCAGCATAAGTCCTGTCTGGGGAACGAACACCGGGGAGCTGTTTTTT. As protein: CASISPVWGTNTGELFF.

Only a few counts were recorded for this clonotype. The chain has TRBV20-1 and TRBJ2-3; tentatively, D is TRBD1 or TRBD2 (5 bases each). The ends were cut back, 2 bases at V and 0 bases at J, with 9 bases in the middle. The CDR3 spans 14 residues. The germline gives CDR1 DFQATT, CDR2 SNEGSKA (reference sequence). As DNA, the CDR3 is TGCAGTGCTAGACGATGGGACAGCACAGATACGCAGTATTTT. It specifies CSARRWDSTDTQYF.

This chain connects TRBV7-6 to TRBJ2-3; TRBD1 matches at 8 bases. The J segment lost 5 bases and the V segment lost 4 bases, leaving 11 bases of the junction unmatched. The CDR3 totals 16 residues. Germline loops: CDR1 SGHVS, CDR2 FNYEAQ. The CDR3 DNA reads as TGTGCCAGCAGCTCTCCGGGGCAGGGGGCTGGAGATACGCAGTATTTT. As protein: CASSSPGQGAGDTQYF.

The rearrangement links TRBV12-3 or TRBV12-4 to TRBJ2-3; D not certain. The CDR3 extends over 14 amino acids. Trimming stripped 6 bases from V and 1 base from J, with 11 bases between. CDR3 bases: TGTGCCAGCAGCCGCTTGGACGGCACAGATACGCAGTATTTT. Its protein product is CASSRLDGTDTQYF.

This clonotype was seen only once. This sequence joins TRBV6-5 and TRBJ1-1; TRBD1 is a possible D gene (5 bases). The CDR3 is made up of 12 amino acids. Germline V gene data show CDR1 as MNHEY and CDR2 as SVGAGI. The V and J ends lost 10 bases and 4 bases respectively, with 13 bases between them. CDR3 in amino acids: CATKTGGTEAFF. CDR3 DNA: TGTGCCACCAAGACGGGGGGCACTGAAGCTTTCTTT.

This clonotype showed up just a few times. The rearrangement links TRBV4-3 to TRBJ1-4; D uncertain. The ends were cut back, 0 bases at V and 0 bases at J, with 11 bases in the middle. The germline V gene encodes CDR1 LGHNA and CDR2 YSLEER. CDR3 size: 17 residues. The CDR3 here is CASSQDFLGTTNEKLFF. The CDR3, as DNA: TGCGCCAGCAGCCAAGATTTCTTAGGTACAACTAATGAAAAACTGTTTTTT.

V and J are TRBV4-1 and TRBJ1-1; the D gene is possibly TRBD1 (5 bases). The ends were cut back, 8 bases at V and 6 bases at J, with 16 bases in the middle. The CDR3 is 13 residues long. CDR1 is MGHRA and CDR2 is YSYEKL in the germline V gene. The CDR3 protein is CASGDFRSAEAFF. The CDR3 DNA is TGCGCCAGCGGGGACTTTCGAAGCGCTGAAGCTTTCTTT.

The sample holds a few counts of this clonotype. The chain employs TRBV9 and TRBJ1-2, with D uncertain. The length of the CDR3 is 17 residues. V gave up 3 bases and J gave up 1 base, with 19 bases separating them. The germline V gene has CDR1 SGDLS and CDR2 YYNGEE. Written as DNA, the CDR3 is TGTGCCAGCAGCGCCGAGCCCGATTGGTCTTTTAACTATGGCTACACCTTC. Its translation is CASSAEPDWSFNYGYTF.

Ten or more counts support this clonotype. Written as DNA, the CDR3 is TGCGCCAGCAGCCAAGGTGTGTTAGCAGGGGACATTCAGTACTTC. Its protein is CASSQGVLAGDIQYF. The rearrangement uses TRBV4-3 and TRBJ2-4, with D possibly TRBD1 on 6 matching bases. CDR3 length: 15 amino acids. CDR1 LGHNA and CDR2 YSLEER come from the germline V gene. V dropped 1 base and J dropped 8 bases, with 15 bases sitting between them.

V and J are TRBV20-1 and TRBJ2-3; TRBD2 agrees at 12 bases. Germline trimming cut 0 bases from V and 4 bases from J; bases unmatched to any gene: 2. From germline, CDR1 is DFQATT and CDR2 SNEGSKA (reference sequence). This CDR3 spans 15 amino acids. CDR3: CSARDASGGADTQYF. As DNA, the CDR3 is TGCAGTGCTAGAGATGCTAGCGGGGGGGCAGATACGCAGTATTTT.

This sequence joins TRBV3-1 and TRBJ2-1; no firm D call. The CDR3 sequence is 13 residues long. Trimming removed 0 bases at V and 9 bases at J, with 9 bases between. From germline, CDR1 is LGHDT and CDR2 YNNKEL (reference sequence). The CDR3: CASSQDFGFEQFF. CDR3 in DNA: TGTGCCAGCAGCCAAGATTTCGGGTTTGAGCAGTTCTTC.

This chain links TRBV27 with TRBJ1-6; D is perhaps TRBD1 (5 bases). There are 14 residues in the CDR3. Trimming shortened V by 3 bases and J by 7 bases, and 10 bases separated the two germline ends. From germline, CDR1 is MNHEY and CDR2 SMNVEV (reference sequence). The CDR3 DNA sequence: TGTGCCAGCAGTTTTGGGGGACCCAATTCACCCCTCCACTTT. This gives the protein CASSFGGPNSPLHF.

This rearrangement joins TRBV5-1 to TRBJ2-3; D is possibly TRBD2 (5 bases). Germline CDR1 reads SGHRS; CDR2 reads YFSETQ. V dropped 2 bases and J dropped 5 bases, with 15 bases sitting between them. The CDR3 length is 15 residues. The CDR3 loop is CASSLASWVIDTQYF. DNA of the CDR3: TGCGCCAGCAGCTTAGCTAGCTGGGTTATAGATACGCAGTATTTT.

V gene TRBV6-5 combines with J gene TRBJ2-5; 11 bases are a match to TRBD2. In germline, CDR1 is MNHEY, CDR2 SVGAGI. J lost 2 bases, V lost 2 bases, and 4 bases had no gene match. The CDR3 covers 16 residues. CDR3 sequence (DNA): TGTGCCAGCAGTTACACGCTAGCGGGGGGACAAGAGACCCAGTACTTC. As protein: CASSYTLAGGQETQYF.

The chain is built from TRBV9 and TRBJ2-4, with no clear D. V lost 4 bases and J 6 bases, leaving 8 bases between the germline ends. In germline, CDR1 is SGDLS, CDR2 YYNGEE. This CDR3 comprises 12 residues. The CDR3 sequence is CASSRIGNIQYF. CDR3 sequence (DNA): TGTGCCAGCAGCAGGATTGGAAACATTCAGTACTTC.